Shown below are 24 T cell receptor beta chains from a single sample sequenced in a study of cytomegalovirus exposure and HLA in healthy donors. Primers for the PCR totalled 60 Vbeta and 13 Jbeta. The table came from immunoSEQ multiplex PCR; TCRdb's copy has only in-frame clones and leaves some out. The table lists 150,000 to 200,000 clones. The material sequenced was PBMCs. Receptor source: a man aged 30 to 39 in good health and CMV-seronegative.

The V call is TRBV19, the J call TRBJ1-5; D is undetermined. The CDR3 is 13 residues long. Germline V CDR1 and CDR2: LNHDA, SQIVND (reference sequence). V was shortened by 3 bases and J by 5 bases, with 8 bases between the two germline ends. In DNA form, the CDR3 reads TGTGCCAGTAGTATCGAGGGTTATCAGCCCCAGCATTTT. The encoded protein is CASSIEGYQPQHF. Supplemented by reference TRBV19 and TRBJ1-5, the full variable domain reads DGGITQSPKYLFRKEGQNVTLSCEQNLNHDAMYWYRQDPGQGLRLIYYSQIVNDFQKGDIAEGYSVSREKKESFPLTVTSAQKNPTAFYLCASSIEGYQPQHFGDGTRLSIL.

J is TRBJ1-1 and V is TRBV5-1; D uncertain. The CDR3 has 17 residues. The V end lost 5 bases, the J end lost 5 bases, and 25 bases lay between the germline ends. Germline lookup yields CDR1 SGHRS and CDR2 YFSETQ. The CDR3 DNA reads as TGCGCCAGCAGGCGGTCGATGCCGGGAGCCGTACAGACTGAAGCTTTCTTT. Protein: CASRRSMPGAVQTEAFF.

This chain joins TRBV27 and TRBJ2-7; 11 bases agree with TRBD2. The V gene's germline CDR1 is MNHEY and CDR2 SMNVEV (reference sequence). The CDR3 contains 14 residues. V shed 3 bases, J shed 6 bases, and the junction held 4 bases outside the gene matches. The CDR3 is CASSFSGRVSEQYF. For the CDR3, the DNA is TGTGCCAGCAGTTTTAGCGGGAGGGTAAGCGAGCAGTACTTC.

V and J are TRBV29-1 and TRBJ1-1; TRBD1 agrees at 7 bases. The length of the CDR3 is 14 residues. Looked up from germline, CDR1 is SQVTM and CDR2 is ANQGSEA. The ends lost 3 bases at V and 1 base at J; junction bases unmatched: 5. CDR3 nucleotides: TGCAGCGTTGAGGGCAGGGGGACGAACACTGAAGCTTTCTTT. Translating it yields CSVEGRGTNTEAFF.

The chain joins TRBV25-1 to TRBJ2-3; 8 bases fit TRBD1. Trimming cost V 5 bases and J 2 bases; bases outside gene matches: 6. Looked up from germline, CDR1 is MGHDK and CDR2 is SYGVNS. This CDR3 is 15 amino acids long. The DNA for the CDR3 is TGTGCCAGCAGTCCTGGCAGGGGGCCCACAGATACGCAGTATTTT. Protein: CASSPGRGPTDTQYF.

The chain combines TRBV2 with TRBJ2-5, with D perhaps TRBD2 (5 bases). Germline CDR1 SNHLY, CDR2 FYNNEI. The germline V and J ends were trimmed by 7 bases and 5 bases, with 11 bases remaining between them. This CDR3 is 12 amino acids long. Here the CDR3 reads CASTPGSETQYF. CDR3 sequence (DNA): TGTGCCAGCACTCCGGGGTCCGAGACCCAGTACTTC. Variable domain in full (rest from reference TRBV2 and TRBJ2-5): EPEVTQTPSHQVTQMGQEVILRCVPISNHLYFYWYRQILGQKVEFLVSFYNNEISEKSEIFDDQFSVERPDGSNFTLKIRSTKLEDSAMYFCASTPGSETQYFGPGTRLLVL.

This chain uses TRBV6-4 with TRBJ1-2, with 7 nucleotides matching TRBD1. Germline V gene sequence: CDR1 MRHNA, CDR2 SNTAGT. This CDR3 is built from 14 residues. The V gene end was trimmed by 7 bases and the J gene end by 7 bases; junction bases not matched to a gene: 12. The CDR3 nucleotides are TGTGCCAGCACCAACAAAGGAGGGGGCGGTGGCTACACCTTC. Translation: CASTNKGGGGGYTF.

The chain couples TRBV11-3 to TRBJ2-5; 9 bases agree with TRBD1. The CDR3 totals 16 residues. J was trimmed by 5 bases and V by 2 bases; bases with no gene match: 9. Germline V gives CDR1 SGHNT, CDR2 YENEEA. This CDR3 is CASSLRQGVRRETQYF. CDR3 in DNA: TGTGCCAGCAGCTTAAGACAGGGGGTGAGGAGGGAGACCCAGTACTTC.

This rearrangement joins TRBV11-3 to TRBJ2-1; D gene uncertain. Trimming took off 2 bases at V and 0 bases at J, with 5 bases between the two ends. This CDR3 region has 14 residues. The germline CDR1 and CDR2 sequences are SGHNT and YENEEA. CDR3 amino acids: CASSLSVSYNEQFF. CDR3 nucleotides: TGTGCCAGCAGCTTATCCGTCTCCTACAATGAGCAGTTCTTC.

This chain links TRBV11-3 with TRBJ2-5; 7 positions match TRBD1. The CDR3 totals 14 residues. Trimming at V came to 5 bases and at J to 5 bases, leaving 8 bases not matched to a gene. Germline V CDR1 and CDR2: SGHNT, YENEEA. The CDR3 here is CASSLTGFGETQYF. The CDR3 nucleotides are TGTGCCAGCAGCCTGACAGGGTTCGGGGAGACCCAGTACTTC.

The chain links TRBV10-3 to TRBJ1-1; weak D call: TRBD1 (6 bases). The length of the CDR3 is 13 residues. From germline, CDR1 is ENHRY and CDR2 SYGVKD. V was pared by 6 bases and J by 3 bases, with 11 bases between. DNA of the CDR3: TGTGCCATCAGCTCCGGACAGCACACTGAAGCTTTCTTT. It is translated as CAISSGQHTEAFF.

The chain couples TRBV5-4 to TRBJ1-5; TRBD1 is a possible D gene (5 bases). The CDR3 loop spans 14 amino acids. Trimming removed 0 bases at V and 7 bases at J, with 11 bases between. Germline CDR1 SGHNT, CDR2 YYREEE (reference sequence). For the CDR3, the DNA is TGTGCCAGCAGCTTGGAGGGGCCAGGCCAGCCCCAGCATTTT. It encodes CASSLEGPGQPQHF.

The chain joins TRBV27 to TRBJ2-7, with TRBD1 identical over 8 bases. With 2 bases clipped from V and 1 base from J, the junction kept 7 bases outside the gene matches. CDR3 length: 16 amino acids. Per the germline V gene, CDR1 is MNHEY and CDR2 is SMNVEV (reference sequence). This CDR3 reads CASSLRGQDLSYEQYF. DNA for the CDR3: TGTGCCAGCAGTTTACGGGGACAGGATCTATCCTACGAGCAGTACTTC.

This chain uses TRBV14 with TRBJ2-7; 7 bases line up with TRBD2. Germline loops: CDR1 SGHDN, CDR2 FVKESK. This CDR3 has 15 residues. Trimming took 1 base from V and 2 from J; bases not matched to a gene: 5. Here the CDR3 reads CASSQGASGTYEQYF. The CDR3, as DNA: TGTGCCAGCAGCCAAGGGGCTAGCGGTACCTACGAGCAGTACTTC.

This chain links TRBV5-4 with TRBJ1-2, with no clear D. V was pared by 0 bases and J by 5 bases, with 14 bases between. The CDR3 length is 15 residues. Germline V lookup: CDR1 SGHNT, CDR2 YYREEE (reference sequence). CDR3 DNA sequence: TGTGCCAGCAGCTTGGGAGGAAGAGGGAGATATGGCTACACCTTC. This gives the protein CASSLGGRGRYGYTF.

Written as DNA, the CDR3 is TGTGCCAGTGGCGACAGGGTCCAAGAGACCCAGTACTTC. Its translation is CASGDRVQETQYF. This rearrangement joins TRBV18 to TRBJ2-5; 7 bases match TRBD1. The CDR3 has 13 residues. Germline CDR1 and CDR2: KGHSH and LQKENI. After removal of 9 bases from V and 1 base from J, the junction contained 5 bases not matched to a gene.

The rearrangement joins TRBV5-6 to TRBJ2-7; D is possibly TRBD2 (5 bases). CDR3 length: 15 residues. The germline V gene encodes CDR1 SGHDT and CDR2 YYEEEE. V gave up 3 bases and J gave up 8 bases, with 21 bases separating them. As DNA, the CDR3 is TGTGCCAGCAGCTCGACCTTCGGAGCGGTGGGTAAGCAGTACTTC. This sequence encodes CASSSTFGAVGKQYF.

This chain uses TRBV29-1 with TRBJ1-1, with a possible D match to TRBD1 (5 bases). Looked up from germline, CDR1 is SQVTM and CDR2 is ANQGSEA. The CDR3 sequence is 13 residues long. Trimming pared 7 bases from V and 5 bases from J, leaving 17 bases between. As DNA, the CDR3 is TGCAGCGCCGCGATGGGGGAGGGAACTGAAGCTTTCTTT. Translated, it gives CSAAMGEGTEAFF.

The rearrangement links TRBV4-3 to TRBJ1-4; tentative D call: TRBD1 (5 bases). Germline CDR1 LGHNA, CDR2 YSLEER. CDR3 length: 14 amino acids. Trimming took off 3 bases at V and 3 bases at J, with 8 bases between the two ends. The CDR3 protein is CASSHQGSNEKLFF. CDR3 nucleotide sequence: TGCGCCAGCAGCCATCAGGGTTCTAATGAAAAACTGTTTTTT.

The V call is TRBV5-5, the J call TRBJ2-7; maybe TRBD1 (6 bases). CDR1 and CDR2 from the germline V gene are SGHKS and YYEKEE (reference sequence). The CDR3 extends over 14 amino acids. The V and J ends lost 3 bases and 3 bases respectively, with 13 bases between them. The CDR3: CASSSATGIYEQYF. The CDR3 DNA is TGTGCCAGCAGCTCCGCCACAGGGATCTACGAGCAGTACTTC.

This chain joins TRBV5-1 and TRBJ2-1; 10 nucleotides agree with TRBD2. Germline CDR1 SGHRS, CDR2 YFSETQ. The CDR3 runs 15 residues. V shed 1 base and J 4 bases; nucleotides not matched to a gene: 2. CDR3: CASSLSSGSYNEQFF. The CDR3 DNA is TGCGCCAGCAGCTTGTCTAGCGGGAGTTACAATGAGCAGTTCTTC. The variable domain in full, with the rest retrieved from reference TRBV5-1 and TRBJ2-1, is KAGVTQTPRYLIKTRGQQVTLSCSPISGHRSVSWYQQTPGQGLQFLFEYFSETQRNKGNFPGRFSGRQFSNSRSEMNVSTLELGDSALYLCASSLSSGSYNEQFFGPGTRLTVL.

The chain links TRBV6-5 to TRBJ2-7; D is unclear. Trimming took 8 bases from V and 3 from J, leaving 17 bases between them. The CDR3 sequence is 14 residues long. Germline assignment: CDR1 MNHEY and CDR2 SVGAGI. The CDR3 protein is CASAVGPEVYEQYF. In nucleotides, the CDR3 is TGTGCCAGCGCGGTGGGTCCCGAGGTCTACGAGCAGTACTTC.

The V call is TRBV9, the J call TRBJ2-1; 14 nucleotides align to TRBD2. Germline V CDR1 and CDR2: SGDLS, YYNGEE. The trim removed 2 bases at V and 6 bases at J, leaving 4 bases unmatched. This CDR3 contains 16 residues. The CDR3 protein is CASSVGTSGRGNEQFF. The DNA of the CDR3 is TGTGCCAGCAGCGTCGGGACTAGCGGGAGAGGCAATGAGCAGTTCTTC.

This sequence joins TRBV7-2 and TRBJ2-3; 13 bases map to TRBD2. V trimming: 3 bases; J trimming: 3 bases; junction bases outside the gene matches: 6. The CDR3 is made up of 17 amino acids. The V gene's germline CDR1 is SGHTA and CDR2 FQGNSA. The CDR3 coding sequence is TGTGCCAGCAGCTTCCAAGGACTAGCGGGAGTGACAGATACGCAGTATTTT. It is translated as CASSFQGLAGVTDTQYF.